This entry concerns a single T cell receptor (beta chain). Some clones are missing from TCRdb's copy, which holds only in-frame ones; the method was immunoSEQ multiplex PCR. Among roughly 90,000 clones listed, roughly 92% were seen once. Peripheral blood came from all dose cohorts at three timepoints. This sample stems from a study of OX40 agonist ivuxolimab in advanced cancers. CDR1 SGHDT and CDR2 YYEEEE come from the germline V gene. The CDR3 length is 13 residues. The ends were cut back, 2 bases at V and 2 bases at J, with 8 bases in the middle. V gene TRBV5-6 combines with J gene TRBJ2-7; D remains unclear. The source was CD4+ or CD8+ T cells sorted from blood, collected in a trial of the OX40 agonist ivuxolimab. This TCR derives from an adult with an advanced solid tumor such as melanoma, head and neck, liver or kidney cancer. CDR3 sequence: CASSLETAYEQYF. DNA for the CDR3: TGTGCCAGCAGCTTAGAAACAGCCTACGAGCAGTACTTC.